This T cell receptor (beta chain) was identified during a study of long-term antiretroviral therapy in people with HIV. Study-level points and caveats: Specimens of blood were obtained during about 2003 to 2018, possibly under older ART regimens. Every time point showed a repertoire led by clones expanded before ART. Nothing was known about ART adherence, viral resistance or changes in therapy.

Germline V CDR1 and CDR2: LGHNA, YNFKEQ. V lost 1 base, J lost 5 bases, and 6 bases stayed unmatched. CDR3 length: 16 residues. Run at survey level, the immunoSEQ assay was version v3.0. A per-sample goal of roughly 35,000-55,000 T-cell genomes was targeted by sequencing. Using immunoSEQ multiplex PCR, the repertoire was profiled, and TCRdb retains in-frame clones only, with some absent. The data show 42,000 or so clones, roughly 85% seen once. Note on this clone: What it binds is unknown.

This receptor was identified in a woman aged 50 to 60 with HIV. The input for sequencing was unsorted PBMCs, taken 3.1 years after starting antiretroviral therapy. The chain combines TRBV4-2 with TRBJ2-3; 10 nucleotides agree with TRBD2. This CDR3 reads CASSQGSSGGQDTQYF. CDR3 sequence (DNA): TGTGCCAGCAGCCAAGGGTCTAGCGGGGGCCAAGATACGCAGTATTTT.